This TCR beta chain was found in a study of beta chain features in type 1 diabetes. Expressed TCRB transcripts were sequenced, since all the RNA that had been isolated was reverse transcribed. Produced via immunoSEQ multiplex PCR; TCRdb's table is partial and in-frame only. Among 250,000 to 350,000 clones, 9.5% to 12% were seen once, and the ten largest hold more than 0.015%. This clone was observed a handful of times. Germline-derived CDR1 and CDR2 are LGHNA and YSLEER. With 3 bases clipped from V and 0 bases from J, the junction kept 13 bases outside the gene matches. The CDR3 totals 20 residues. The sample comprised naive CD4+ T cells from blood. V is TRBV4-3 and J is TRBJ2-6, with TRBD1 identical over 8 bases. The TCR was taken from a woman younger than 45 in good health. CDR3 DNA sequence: TGCGCCAGCAGCCATCCCGTGGACAGGGCACCCCTCTCTGGGGCCAACGTCCTGACTTTC. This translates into CASSHPVDRAPLSGANVLTF.